Listed below are T cell receptor beta chains from one sample, sequenced in a study of response to subunit inactivated influenza vaccine. TCRdb analysed the RT-PCR reads with MiXCR anew, one entry per CDR3 protein. The table has some 520,000 distinct CDR3 sequences, about 15% seen once. Here the sequenced sample was CD4+ T cells sorted from PBMCs, taken less than 30 months after vaccination. All receptors derive from a man between 50 and 70 years old who received an inactivated influenza vaccine. CDR3s include the opening cysteine and the closing phenylalanine or tryptophan. D genes are given only for firm matches. The size entry is marked missing in some rows and otherwise reads once, few, many or a size class.

clone_size	d_call	j_call	v_call	cdr3_nt	cdr3_aa
many	.	TRBJ2-7	TRBV29-1	TGCAGCGTGGGACGGGAGACCTCTACCGAGCAGTACTTC	CSVGRETSTEQYF
few	TRBD2	TRBJ2-3	TRBV29-1	TGCGGAAGTACCTCGGGGGGGTCGGATACGCAGTATTTT	CGSTSGGSDTQYF
.	TRBD2	TRBJ2-3	TRBV5-4	TGTGCCAGCAGCTCTGGACTAGGGAGGGTCACAGATACGCAGTATTTT	CASSSGLGRVTDTQYF
.	TRBD2	TRBJ2-3	TRBV3-1	TGTGCCAGCAGCCAAATTCCGAGCCGAAGACTAGCGGGAGACACAGATACGCAGTATTTT	CASSQIPSRRLAGDTDTQYF
.	.	TRBJ2-3	TRBV27	TGTGCCAGCAGTTTACCCTCCGGGGCTAGCATACCAGATACGCAGTATTTT	CASSLPSGASIPDTQYF
.	TRBD2	TRBJ2-7	TRBV20-1	TGCAGTGCTAGAGATCCTAGCGGGGGCGCCTACGAGCAGTACTTC	CSARDPSGGAYEQYF
.	.	TRBJ2-3	TRBV5-1	TGCGCCAGCAGCTTGAATGTAGGGACTTTCACAGATACGCAGTATTTT	CASSLNVGTFTDTQYF
few	.	TRBJ2-3	TRBV6-1	TGTGCCAGCAGTGCAGGGGGGGGCGTGGATACGCAGTATTTT	CASSAGGGVDTQYF
many	.	TRBJ1-1	TRBV7-2	TGTGCCAGCAGCTTAGAGGGGGTGGGATTCAACACTGAAGCTTTCTTT	CASSLEGVGFNTEAFF
few	TRBD1	TRBJ1-2	TRBV30	TGTGCCTGGAGCCGGGACAGTGGCTATGGCTACACCTTC	CAWSRDSGYGYTF
medium-sized	TRBD1	TRBJ1-5	TRBV20-1	TGCAGTGCTTCCCCAGGGGGATACAATCAGCCCCAGCATTTT	CSASPGGYNQPQHF
.	TRBD2	TRBJ2-3	TRBV7-3	TGTGCCAGCAGCTTAGGGCTAGCGGCTACAGATACGCAGTATTTT	CASSLGLAATDTQYF
.	.	TRBJ2-1	TRBV7-2	TGTGCCAGCAGCGCCGGACCAGGCCATGAGCAGTTCTTC	CASSAGPGHEQFF
few	TRBD1	TRBJ1-2	TRBV20-1	TGCAGTGCTTTCAGGACAGGGGCGAACTATGGCTACACCTTC	CSAFRTGANYGYTF
.	.	TRBJ2-6	TRBV30	TGTGCCTGGAGTGCGTTACGGACCCTCAGCTCTGGGGCCAACGTCCTGACTTTC	CAWSALRTLSSGANVLTF
few	.	TRBJ2-1	TRBV29-1	TGCAGCGCCTTCACTTCGAGCTCCTACAATGAGCAGTTCTTC	CSAFTSSSYNEQFF
.	.	TRBJ2-1	TRBV5-1	TGCGCCAGCAGCTTGGAATGGTACGGGGGCAATGAGCAGTTCTTC	CASSLEWYGGNEQFF